Shown below are 32 T cell receptor beta chains from a single sample sequenced in a study of blood T cell repertoires in COVID-19. Measured with immunoSEQ multiplex PCR; TCRdb has only the in-frame clones, and not every one. Among 150,000 to 200,000 clones, roughly 90% were seen once, and the ten largest hold about 6.6%. Sequenced sample: PBMCs or T cells enriched from blood (not recorded which). These receptor sequences come from a woman aged 45-65 years who had recovered from COVID-19.

The chain joins TRBV6-5 to TRBJ1-6; 7 bases fit TRBD1. J gave up 8 bases and V 6 bases, and 7 bases lay outside the gene matches. The V gene's germline CDR1 is MNHEY and CDR2 SVGAGI. The CDR3 length is 14 residues. CDR3 protein: CASRGTVAYSPLHF. The DNA for the CDR3 is TGTGCCAGCAGAGGGACAGTTGCTTATTCACCCCTCCACTTT.

The V gene is TRBV4-2, the J gene TRBJ2-7; 8 nucleotides line up with TRBD1. The germline V gene has CDR1 LGHNA and CDR2 YNFKEQ. The CDR3 covers 15 residues. Trimming cost V 1 base and J 3 bases; bases outside gene matches: 5. CDR3 DNA: TGTGCCAGCAGCCAAGCCACCGGGACAGGCTACGAGCAGTACTTC. This codes for CASSQATGTGYEQYF.

The rearrangement uses TRBV30 and TRBJ1-1, with a possible D match to TRBD1 (6 bases). V was pared by 3 bases and J by 5 bases, with 13 bases between. CDR3 length equals 13 residues. CDR1 and CDR2 from the germline V gene are GTSNPN and SVGIG (reference sequence). The CDR3 DNA is TGTGCCTGGAGCAAGATGAGGGGGACTGAAGCTTTCTTT. Residues: CAWSKMRGTEAFF.

The chain recombines TRBV6-5 with TRBJ1-1; D remains ambiguous. The germline V gene encodes CDR1 MNHEY and CDR2 SVGAGI. The V end lost 9 bases, the J end lost 1 base, and 15 bases lay between the germline ends. The CDR3 has 14 residues. CDR3 sequence: CASPREPQNTEAFF. CDR3 DNA sequence: TGTGCCAGTCCCCGGGAACCCCAGAACACTGAAGCTTTCTTT.

This clone was observed a handful of times. The J gene is TRBJ1-2, the V gene TRBV7-3; the D gene is possibly TRBD1 (5 bases). Germline CDR1 is SGHTA and CDR2 is FQGTGA. Trimming pared 4 bases from V and 4 bases from J, leaving 7 bases between. The length of the CDR3 is 12 residues. The CDR3 loop reads CASSYGGYGYTF. In nucleotides, the CDR3 is TGTGCCAGCAGCTACGGGGGCTATGGCTACACCTTC.

This clone was seen just once. This chain links TRBV14 with TRBJ2-2; D ambiguous. Per the germline V gene, CDR1 is SGHDN and CDR2 is FVKESK. The CDR3 consists of 19 residues. Trimming shortened V by 1 base and J by 5 bases, and 23 bases separated the two germline ends. The CDR3 region is CASSQVNTHSPGTTGELFF. The CDR3 DNA reads TGTGCCAGCAGCCAAGTTAATACCCACTCACCGGGTACGACCGGGGAGCTGTTTTTT.

The rearrangement uses TRBV5-6 and TRBJ2-1; 7 bases agree with TRBD1. V dropped 2 bases and J dropped 7; count of bases not matched to a gene: 3. The CDR3 contains 13 residues. Per germline, CDR1 SGHDT and CDR2 YYEEEE. CDR3 nucleotide sequence: TGTGCCAGCAGCTTACAGGGGCTGAATGAGCAGTTCTTC. Translating it yields CASSLQGLNEQFF. The full variable domain, with the rest looked up from reference TRBV5-6 and TRBJ2-1, is DAGVTQSPTHLIKTRGQQVTLRCSPKSGHDTVSWYQQALGQGPQFIFQYYEEEERQRGNFPDRFSGHQFPNYSSELNVNALLLGDSALYLCASSLQGLNEQFFGPGTRLTVL.

The gene calls are TRBV7-8 and TRBJ1-1; D gene unclear. V dropped 5 bases and J dropped 5 bases, with 15 bases sitting between them. The CDR3 extends over 14 amino acids. Germline V gene sequence: CDR1 SGHVS, CDR2 FQNEAQ. This CDR3 reads CASSPGLRGTEAFF. In nucleotides, the CDR3 is TGTGCCAGCAGCCCCGGACTCCGAGGGACTGAAGCTTTCTTT.

The DNA for the CDR3 is TGCGCCAGCAGCCATTCAGGGGCCCCCGAAGGTTCACCCCTCCACTTT. Its translation: CASSHSGAPEGSPLHF. The rearrangement links TRBV4-3 to TRBJ1-6; possible D gene TRBD1, 6 bases. Germline V lookup: CDR1 LGHNA, CDR2 YSLEER. V was cut by 3 bases and J by 9 bases, with 18 bases left in between. The CDR3 length is 16 residues.

The J gene is TRBJ2-2, the V gene TRBV5-1, with TRBD1 identical over 7 bases. Germline-derived CDR1 and CDR2 are SGHRS and YFSETQ. V trimming: 5 bases; J trimming: 1 base; junction bases outside the gene matches: 5. This CDR3 contains 15 residues. This CDR3 is CASSSRQGNTGELFF. For the CDR3, the DNA is TGCGCCAGCAGTAGTAGACAGGGGAACACCGGGGAGCTGTTTTTT.

This chain uses TRBV9 with TRBJ2-2; D is unresolved. The CDR3 sequence is 12 residues long. Germline V gives CDR1 SGDLS, CDR2 YYNGEE. Trimming pared 0 bases from V and 8 bases from J, leaving 5 bases between. As DNA, the CDR3 is TGTGCCAGCAGCGTAGCCGGTGGGGAGCTGTTTTTT. Protein: CASSVAGGELFF.

DNA for the CDR3: TGTGCCAGTAGTGTTGTTGGAGCTGGCTACACCTTC. It translates to CASSVVGAGYTF. The chain recombines TRBV19 with TRBJ1-2; D is undetermined. The ends were cut back, 5 bases at V and 7 bases at J, with 11 bases in the middle. The CDR3 extends over 12 amino acids. From germline, CDR1 is LNHDA and CDR2 SQIVND (reference sequence).

The V and J genes are TRBV11-2 and TRBJ2-5, with 8 bases aligning to TRBD2. Germline loops: CDR1 SGHAT, CDR2 FQNNGV. Germline trimming cut 6 bases from V and 4 bases from J; bases unmatched to any gene: 10. This CDR3 contains 15 residues. The CDR3 DNA reads as TGTGCCAGCAGGAAACCCGGGAGGGTGGGAGAGACCCAGTACTTC. This codes for CASRKPGRVGETQYF.

The CDR3 nucleotides are TGTGCCAGCAGCGTAGACCCAGCGGGGGGGCTCCTTTACGAGCAGTACTTC. It codes for CASSVDPAGGLLYEQYF. This sequence joins TRBV9 and TRBJ2-7, with 10 bases lining up with TRBD2. This CDR3 has 17 amino acids. V shed 0 bases, J shed 4 bases, and the junction held 10 bases outside the gene matches. CDR1 is SGDLS, CDR2 YYNGEE, per germline.

The V call is TRBV27, the J call TRBJ1-2; maybe TRBD1 (5 bases). The ends were cut back, 6 bases at V and 0 bases at J, with 11 bases in the middle. CDR3 length: 14 residues. CDR1 is MNHEY, CDR2 SMNVEV, per germline (reference sequence). Here the CDR3 reads CASSWGSPNYGYTF. The CDR3 nucleotides are TGTGCCAGCAGCTGGGGCAGCCCTAACTATGGCTACACCTTC.

V and J are TRBV21-1 and TRBJ1-3; the table calls TRBD1, which could not be checked here. TRBV21-1 is a known pseudogene. This CDR3 contains 16 residues. CDR3 in DNA: TGTGCCAGCAGCAAAGACGGACAATGCTCTGGAAACACCATATATTTT. Translating it yields CASSKDGQCSGNTIYF.

Concerning this clone: Other DNA sequences in this specimen translate into the identical CDR3. The chain employs TRBV12-3 or TRBV12-4 and TRBJ1-6; D is uncertain. V was trimmed by 8 bases and J by 7 bases, leaving 9 bases between them. CDR3 length equals 12 residues. The CDR3 here is CASRTLNSPLHF. For the CDR3, the DNA is TGTGCCAGCCGTACCCTAAATTCACCCCTCCACTTT.

The chain recombines TRBV30 with TRBJ2-5, with 10 nucleotides matching TRBD2. Trimming took 2 bases from V and 5 from J; bases not matched to a gene: 8. Germline loops: CDR1 GTSNPN, CDR2 SVGIG (reference sequence). The CDR3 loop spans 15 amino acids. The DNA for the CDR3 is TGTGCCTGGAGTTTACTAGCGGGACTCTCTGAGACCCAGTACTTC. This gives the protein CAWSLLAGLSETQYF.

The genes are TRBV27 and TRBJ1-3; D perhaps matches TRBD1 (6 bases). Germline CDR1 reads MNHEY; CDR2 reads SMNVEV (reference sequence). The CDR3 length is 15 residues. The germline V and J ends were trimmed by 0 bases and 4 bases, with 10 bases remaining between them. CDR3 DNA: TGTGCCAGCAGTTTATCATGGGGGCTCGGAAACACCATATATTTT. Translated: CASSLSWGLGNTIYF.

This clone was seen just once. The chain is built from TRBV4-1 and TRBJ1-2; TRBD1 matches at 8 bases. Germline values: CDR1 MGHRA, CDR2 YSYEKL. The CDR3 extends over 15 amino acids. The trim removed 1 base at V and 7 bases at J, leaving 8 bases unmatched. CDR3 region: CASSQVQGAPSGYTF. The CDR3 coding sequence is TGCGCCAGCAGCCAAGTTCAGGGGGCGCCGTCTGGCTACACCTTC.

This clone was counted once. The rearrangement links TRBV6-2 or TRBV6-3 to TRBJ2-1; 9 nucleotides align to TRBD2. The CDR3 runs to 15 residues. Per the germline V gene, CDR1 is MNHEY and CDR2 is SVGEGT. V dropped 6 bases and J dropped 0; count of bases not matched to a gene: 3. The chain's CDR3 is CASSKRGDSYNEQFF. In DNA form, the CDR3 reads TGTGCCAGCAGCAAGCGGGGGGACTCCTACAATGAGCAGTTCTTC.

The chain is built from TRBV10-3 and TRBJ2-5, with 7 bases that match TRBD2. The J segment lost 1 base and the V segment lost 8 bases, leaving 13 bases of the junction unmatched. This CDR3 comprises 16 residues. In germline, CDR1 is ENHRY, CDR2 SYGVKD. The CDR3 region has the DNA TGTGCCATCGGACCCGGCGGGGGTCTGGGCCAAGAGACCCAGTACTTC. Its translation is CAIGPGGGLGQETQYF.

The chain recombines TRBV10-3 with TRBJ2-7; 7 nucleotides align to TRBD2. Germline trimming cut 3 bases from V and 1 base from J; bases unmatched to any gene: 3. CDR3 length: 14 amino acids. Looked up from germline, CDR1 is ENHRY and CDR2 is SYGVKD. The CDR3: CAISDLGGSYEQYF. The CDR3 nucleotides are TGTGCCATCAGTGATCTGGGGGGGTCCTACGAGCAGTACTTC.

The chain employs TRBV27 and TRBJ2-5; D gene unclear. CDR3 length equals 14 residues. Trimming took off 0 bases at V and 3 bases at J, with 8 bases between the two ends. CDR1 is MNHEY, CDR2 SMNVEV, per germline (reference sequence). For the CDR3, the DNA is TGTGCCAGCAGTTTATCGAGACTTAAAGAGACCCAGTACTTC. Translating gives CASSLSRLKETQYF.

J is TRBJ2-3 and V is TRBV7-2; no clear D. In germline, CDR1 is SGHTA, CDR2 FQGNSA. This CDR3 region has 14 residues. The V end lost 5 bases, the J end lost 2 bases, and 11 bases lay between the germline ends. The CDR3 nucleotides are TGTGCCAGCAGCAATACTATAACCACAGATACGCAGTATTTT. It specifies CASSNTITTDTQYF.

The V call is TRBV15, the J call TRBJ1-1; maybe TRBD1 (5 bases). V was trimmed by 5 bases and J by 11 bases, leaving 18 bases between them. Per germline, CDR1 LNHNV and CDR2 YYDKDF (reference sequence). The CDR3 spans 13 residues. CDR3 sequence (DNA): TGTGCCACCAGCGCTGAAGGGGCCGATGGGGCTTTCTTT. This encodes CATSAEGADGAFF.

This chain links TRBV7-2 with TRBJ1-1, with D hard to call. This CDR3 has 14 amino acids. The V and J ends lost 2 bases and 5 bases respectively, with 12 bases between them. From germline, CDR1 is SGHTA and CDR2 FQGNSA. The CDR3 DNA reads as TGTGCCAGCAGCTTAAACCAGAGAGGAACTGAAGCTTTCTTT. Translation gives CASSLNQRGTEAFF.

The rearrangement joins TRBV19 to TRBJ2-5; no reliable D call. Germline-derived CDR1 and CDR2 are LNHDA and SQIVND (reference sequence). The CDR3 is 13 amino acids. Trimming took 6 bases from V and 0 from J, leaving 8 bases between them. The CDR3 sequence is CASSHRYQETQYF. CDR3 bases: TGTGCCAGTAGCCATCGGTACCAAGAGACCCAGTACTTC.

The chain carries TRBV10-3 and TRBJ1-2; 7 bases are shared with TRBD1. CDR1 and CDR2 (germline): ENHRY, SYGVKD. The CDR3 length is 14 residues. V lost 6 bases, J lost 0 bases, and 4 bases stayed unmatched. CDR3 region: CAIRNRGANYGYTF. CDR3 coding DNA: TGTGCCATCAGGAACAGGGGTGCTAACTATGGCTACACCTTC.

The chain carries TRBV5-1 and TRBJ2-1; a weak D match, TRBD2 (6 bases). The length of the CDR3 is 17 residues. Germline CDR1 reads SGHRS; CDR2 reads YFSETQ. With 4 bases removed from V and 6 bases from J, the gap between germline ends came to 23 bases. The CDR3 DNA reads TGCGCCAGCAGCCCTCGGGGGACTTCAGTCGCCCCCAATGAGCAGTTCTTC. Residues: CASSPRGTSVAPNEQFF.

This chain links TRBV6-2 or TRBV6-3 with TRBJ2-7; TRBD2 agrees at 7 bases. V gave up 7 bases and J gave up 6 bases; unmatched junction bases: 15. Germline V CDR1 and CDR2: MNHEY, SVGEGT. The CDR3 is 15 amino acids. CDR3 sequence reads: CASTPRGVIGGEQYF. Written as DNA, the CDR3 is TGTGCCAGCACCCCCCGGGGGGTGATCGGAGGCGAGCAGTACTTC.

This chain uses TRBV7-2 with TRBJ2-5; 15 nucleotides agree with TRBD2. Germline CDR1 is SGHTA and CDR2 is FQGNSA. The V gene end was trimmed by 3 bases and the J gene end by 4 bases; junction bases not matched to a gene: 9. This CDR3 region has 18 residues. The CDR3 loop reads CASSLPGLAGGGRETQYF. The CDR3 coding sequence is TGTGCCAGCAGCTTGCCGGGACTAGCGGGGGGAGGGAGAGAGACCCAGTACTTC.